This TCR beta chain was sequenced during a study of somatic mutations in cytotoxic T cells in rheumatoid arthritis. Study details: Before any treatment began, more than 25 ml EDTA peripheral blood was collected from patients right after diagnosis. Study-wide points: Antigen targets of the expanded CD8+ clones remained unidentified.

This clone appeared once. Its specificity is unknown. Measured with immunoSEQ multiplex PCR; TCRdb has only the in-frame clones, and not every one. The table shows approximately 30,000 clones, with around four fifths occurring only once. The V end was cut by 4 bases, the J end by 4 bases, with 20 bases between. Germline CDR1 LGHNA, CDR2 YSLEER. The CDR3 has 17 amino acids. Isolating CD4+ and CD8+ cells involved positive magnetic bead selection on an AutoMACS. Their purity was then checked by flow cytometry. This rearrangement joins TRBV4-3 to TRBJ1-3; perhaps TRBD1 as D (6 bases). The source material was CD8+ T cells sorted from blood. This sequence originates from an adult with rheumatoid arthritis. Written as DNA, the CDR3 is TGCGCCAGCAGCCCCTCGACAACGGGGGGCCTAGGAAACACCATATATTTT. It yields the protein CASSPSTTGGLGNTIYF.